The 19 T cell receptor beta chains below all came from one sample that was sequenced in a study of memory B cells and T cells in multiple sclerosis. Here immunoSEQ multiplex PCR was the method, and the copy in TCRdb shows in-frame clones only, minus some. The sample has fewer than 9,000 clones; about 60% are singletons. Sequences were obtained from memory (CD45RO+) CD8+ T cells from blood. Receptors originate from a human donor with multiple sclerosis.

The chain's CDR3 is CSVAKRGDYEQYF. CDR3 nucleotides: TGCAGCGTGGCAAAGCGGGGGGACTACGAGCAGTACTTC. The genes are TRBV29-1 and TRBJ2-7, with 9 bases identical to TRBD2. Germline V gene data show CDR1 as SQVTM and CDR2 as ANQGSEA. The CDR3 totals 13 residues. V trimming: 6 bases; J trimming: 3 bases; junction bases outside the gene matches: 6.

The J gene is TRBJ2-7, the V gene TRBV4-1; no clear D gene. Germline loops: CDR1 MGHRA, CDR2 YSYEKL. V lost 0 bases, J lost 3 bases, and 12 bases lay in between. The CDR3 has 15 amino acids. CDR3 in DNA: TGCGCCAGCAGCCAAGATCCAGGTACCCGCTACGAGCAGTACTTC. Encoded protein: CASSQDPGTRYEQYF.

The genes are TRBV19 and TRBJ2-7; TRBD1 might be the D (6 bases). V was clipped by 8 bases and J by 3 bases, with 14 bases between them. The CDR3 runs 13 residues. Germline V gene data show CDR1 as LNHDA and CDR2 as SQIVND (reference sequence). For the CDR3, the DNA is TGTGCCAGTGCAGTGGACAGAATCTACGAGCAGTACTTC. This encodes CASAVDRIYEQYF.

The V gene is TRBV6-1, the J gene TRBJ2-3; TRBD1 matches at 10 bases. V lost 1 base and J lost 4; bases outside the gene matches: 5. CDR3 size: 16 residues. Looked up from germline, CDR1 is MNHNS and CDR2 is SASEGT. The CDR3 protein is CASSEESGTGADTQYF. The CDR3 DNA reads TGTGCCAGCAGTGAAGAATCGGGGACAGGGGCAGATACGCAGTATTTT.

In its sample, this clone was seen a few times. The rearrangement joins TRBV7-2 to TRBJ2-7; 9 bases map to TRBD1. Germline V CDR1 and CDR2: SGHTA, FQGNSA. This CDR3 region has 15 residues. J was trimmed by 5 bases and V by 4 bases; bases with no gene match: 9. In DNA form, the CDR3 reads TGTGCCAGCAGCTCGACCGGGACAGGGATTCACGAGCAGTACTTC. Protein: CASSSTGTGIHEQYF.

The rearrangement uses TRBV14 and TRBJ2-5; 7 bases are a match to TRBD2. Germline V gene sequence: CDR1 SGHDN, CDR2 FVKESK. CDR3 size: 13 residues. V lost 4 bases, J lost 5 bases, and 4 bases stayed unmatched. CDR3 nucleotide sequence: TGTGCCAGCAGCCTTCGGGGAGGGGAGACCCAGTACTTC. It translates to CASSLRGGETQYF.

The chain recombines TRBV15 with TRBJ2-2, with a tentative D call TRBD1 (6 bases). Trimming took 4 bases from V and 3 from J, leaving 9 bases between them. The V gene's germline CDR1 is LNHNV and CDR2 YYDKDF (reference sequence). CDR3 size: 14 residues. CDR3 in DNA: TGTGCCACCAGCACCAGGGGTGACACCGGGGAGCTGTTTTTT. Protein product: CATSTRGDTGELFF.

This clone has a handful of counts. J is TRBJ2-1 and V is TRBV19; 9 bases line up with TRBD2. V was pared by 8 bases and J by 9 bases, with 5 bases of the junction left unmatched. Germline V gene sequence: CDR1 LNHDA, CDR2 SQIVND (reference sequence). The CDR3 sequence is 12 residues long. The CDR3 DNA reads TGTGCCAGTTCCCGCGGGGGGGGTGAGCAGTTCTTC. This sequence encodes CASSRGGGEQFF.

V usage is TRBV18 and J usage is TRBJ1-4, with a weak D call TRBD1 (6 bases). The CDR3 contains 19 residues. Germline V gives CDR1 KGHSH, CDR2 LQKENI. V shed 3 bases and J shed 5 bases, with 25 bases lying between them. CDR3 bases: TGTGCCAGCTCACCCAGCGATCCGATTTACAGGGAGTCAAATGAAAAACTGTTTTTT. Translation gives CASSPSDPIYRESNEKLFF.

This clone showed up just a few times. The chain links TRBV6-4 to TRBJ2-3; a possible D gene is TRBD2 (5 bases). Trimming took 2 bases from V and 0 from J, leaving 6 bases between them. Germline CDR1 reads MRHNA; CDR2 reads SNTAGT. The CDR3 extends over 14 amino acids. CDR3 bases: TGTGCCAGCAGTGACGAGGGTAGCACAGATACGCAGTATTTT. Its translation is CASSDEGSTDTQYF.

V and J are TRBV11-2 and TRBJ2-1; 9 bases are shared with TRBD1. Germline values: CDR1 SGHAT, CDR2 FQNNGV. J was trimmed by 6 bases and V by 5 bases; bases with no gene match: 8. The CDR3 runs to 15 residues. CDR3 sequence reads: CASSPGTGTRNEQFF. The CDR3 region has the DNA TGTGCCAGCAGCCCCGGGACAGGGACCCGCAATGAGCAGTTCTTC.

The rearrangement links TRBV28 to TRBJ1-5, with a tentative D call TRBD1 (6 bases). Germline V CDR1 and CDR2: MDHEN, SYDVKM. There are 12 residues in the CDR3. The ends were cut back, 6 bases at V and 6 bases at J, with 9 bases in the middle. The CDR3, as DNA: TGTGCCAGCAGAAGGGGGAGTCAGCCCCAGCATTTT. It yields the protein CASRRGSQPQHF.

This clone was counted a few times. The chain employs TRBV29-1 and TRBJ2-7, with 7 bases that match TRBD2. Germline CDR1 reads SQVTM; CDR2 reads ANQGSEA. The CDR3 loop spans 13 amino acids. Unmatched junction bases numbered 10, after V lost 4 bases and J lost 7 bases. In nucleotides, the CDR3 is TGCAGCGTTGTTTTGGGGAGGGCCTGGGAGCAGTACTTC. It specifies CSVVLGRAWEQYF.

This clone showed up just a few times. This chain links TRBV5-4 with TRBJ2-7, with 11 bases that match TRBD1. The CDR3 runs 14 residues. After removal of 5 bases from V and 2 bases from J, the junction contained 3 bases not matched to a gene. Germline CDR1 SGHNT, CDR2 YYREEE (reference sequence). The CDR3 bases are TGTGCCAGCAGGGGGACAGGGGGGACCTACGAGCAGTACTTC. It yields the protein CASRGTGGTYEQYF.

This clone qualifies as medium-sized. The chain combines TRBV15 with TRBJ1-4, with D possibly TRBD1 on 6 matching bases. Trimming stripped 0 bases from V and 8 bases from J, with 19 bases between. Germline V gene lookup returns CDR1 LNHNV and CDR2 YYDKDF (reference sequence). The CDR3 covers 17 residues. CDR3 amino acids: CATSRDFLMTGREKLFF. CDR3 DNA: TGTGCCACCAGCAGAGATTTTCTTATGACAGGTCGAGAAAAACTGTTTTTT.

This chain connects TRBV27 to TRBJ2-1; a possible D gene is TRBD1 (5 bases). In germline, CDR1 is MNHEY, CDR2 SMNVEV (reference sequence). Trimming left V 5 bases short and J 6 bases short, with 11 bases between. The CDR3 runs to 13 residues. CDR3 protein: CASSGQGSNEQFF. CDR3 coding DNA: TGTGCCAGCAGTGGGCAGGGAAGCAATGAGCAGTTCTTC.

This clone qualifies as medium-sized. The rearrangement joins TRBV4-2 to TRBJ2-7; 7 nucleotides match TRBD2. Germline CDR1 LGHNA, CDR2 YNFKEQ. The CDR3 totals 15 residues. V shed 0 bases and J 0 bases; nucleotides not matched to a gene: 2. CDR3 sequence reads: CASSQEGGSSYEQYF. The CDR3 DNA sequence: TGTGCCAGCAGCCAAGAGGGCGGGAGCTCCTACGAGCAGTACTTC.

Regarding this clone: Other DNA sequences in the same sample also yield this CDR3. The chain couples TRBV9 to TRBJ1-5; maybe TRBD1 (6 bases). Germline CDR1 is SGDLS and CDR2 is YYNGEE. The CDR3 loop spans 15 amino acids. The ends were cut back, 3 bases at V and 3 bases at J, with 13 bases in the middle. Written as DNA, the CDR3 is TGTGCCAGCAGCGGCGGGGGGGGCTCCAATCAGCCCCAGCATTTT. Translated: CASSGGGGSNQPQHF. The variable domain in full, completed from reference TRBV9 and TRBJ1-5, reads DSGVTQTPKHLITATGQRVTLRCSPRSGDLSVYWYQQSLDQGLQFLIQYYNGEERAKGNILERFSAQQFPDLHSELNLSSLELGDSALYFCASSGGGGSNQPQHFGDGTRLSIL.

This chain joins TRBV7-8 and TRBJ2-1; 8 bases fit TRBD2. CDR1 SGHVS and CDR2 FQNEAQ come from the germline V gene. The J segment lost 5 bases and the V segment lost 1 base, leaving 13 bases of the junction unmatched. The CDR3 extends over 18 amino acids. The CDR3 DNA sequence: TGTGCCAGCAGCTTAGGTCGTATGGCGGGGGGACTAAACAATGAGCAGTTCTTC. Protein product: CASSLGRMAGGLNNEQFF.